This T cell receptor beta chain was profiled in a study of blood T cells in healthy people across ages. Through a sample-barcoded 5' primer and a J-beta primer mix, a second PCR was run for about 6 to 11 cycles. TCRdb ran MiXCR on the 5' RACE reads and lists one entry per CDR3 protein. The sample lists about 1.1 million distinct CDR3 sequences; roughly two fifths were seen once. This CDR3 is built from 12 residues. A word on this clonotype: Compared with germline, one end of the junction differs, possibly owing to a read error.

The sequencing sample was made of blood. The chain uses TRBV12-3 or TRBV12-4 and TRBJ2-7; the D is unclear. The source of this sequence is a man aged 18 to 29 in good health. The CDR3 sequence: CASGFSAYEQYF. As DNA, the CDR3 is TGTGCCAGCGGTTTCAGTGCCTACGAGCAGTACTTC.